These T cell receptor beta chains were read from a single sample in a study of control samples from healthy donors and cancer patients. The method was immunoSEQ multiplex PCR; TCRdb's version includes in-frame clones alone and lacks a portion of them. Of 75,000 to 95,000 clones listed, 90% are singletons. The specimen was blood. Source of these receptors: a woman aged 18-29 years in good health. Both conserved end residues are trimmed from each CDR3. The order of the fields is V gene, J gene, D gene, CDR3 protein. A D gene is named only where the DNA matches it firmly.

V: TRBV7-2
J: TRBJ2-1
D: TRBD2
CDR3: ASSWPSGGTYNEQF

V: TRBV9
J: TRBJ2-3
D: TRBD2
CDR3: ASSVGLAGGNTQY

V: TRBV6-5
J: TRBJ2-7
D: TRBD2
CDR3: ASTGLAVYSYEQY

V: TRBV27
J: TRBJ1-2
D: NA
CDR3: ASSFGRGVNYGYT

V: TRBV2
J: TRBJ1-5
D: NA
CDR3: ASSGLHSY

V: TRBV5-1
J: TRBJ2-6
D: TRBD1
CDR3: ASSPRSGQGGSRMVLT

V: TRBV2
J: TRBJ1-2
D: NA
CDR3: ASSSPSRQASYGYT

V: TRBV9
J: TRBJ1-6
D: NA
CDR3: ASTRGGSFSYNSPLH

V: TRBV5-4
J: TRBJ1-2
D: NA
CDR3: ASSLDIYGYT

V: TRBV10-1
J: TRBJ1-5
D: TRBD1
CDR3: ASTPYRGTHQPQH

V: TRBV27
J: TRBJ1-1
D: NA
CDR3: ASSSTRVAGAF

V: TRBV6-1
J: TRBJ2-7
D: NA
CDR3: ASSEHPPRSYEQY

V: TRBV10-2
J: TRBJ2-3
D: TRBD2
CDR3: ASVAGGGKGTDTQY

V: TRBV5-1
J: TRBJ1-2
D: NA
CDR3: ASSLQGPDYGYT

V: TRBV19
J: TRBJ1-3
D: NA
CDR3: ASSGWRIEDSNTIY

V: TRBV7-9
J: TRBJ1-4
D: TRBD1
CDR3: ASSLVGQSNEKLF

V: TRBV18
J: TRBJ2-5
D: NA
CDR3: ASSPVAVQETQY

V: TRBV10-3
J: TRBJ2-7
D: TRBD2
CDR3: AISSRSGGASEQY

V: TRBV7-2
J: TRBJ2-1
D: TRBD2
CDR3: ASRYAGGLYNEQF

V: TRBV28
J: TRBJ1-2
D: NA
CDR3: ASSTSNYGYT

V: TRBV5-6
J: TRBJ2-3
D: TRBD2
CDR3: ASSWEGLSTDTQY

V: TRBV6-2/TRBV6-3
J: TRBJ1-1
D: NA
CDR3: ASSYYGTEAF

V: TRBV9
J: TRBJ1-2
D: TRBD1
CDR3: ASSATGGAGGYT

V: TRBV6-1
J: TRBJ2-5
D: NA
CDR3: ASSESGMYQETQY

V: TRBV5-1
J: TRBJ2-3
D: NA
CDR3: ASSKGVGGTDTQY

V: TRBV7-2
J: TRBJ2-5
D: NA
CDR3: ASSLLGGGSETQY

V: TRBV6-6
J: TRBJ2-7
D: TRBD1
CDR3: ASSLPGQGTYEQY

V: TRBV6-6
J: TRBJ2-5
D: NA
CDR3: ASSPGGPGTQETQY

V: TRBV3-1/TRBV3-2
J: TRBJ2-3
D: TRBD1
CDR3: ASTPGQGGTDTQY

V: TRBV5-1
J: TRBJ1-1
D: TRBD1
CDR3: ASSVEEQGAGTEAF

V: TRBV10-3
J: TRBJ2-3
D: TRBD2
CDR3: AISEGPGGFTDTQY

V: TRBV10-3
J: TRBJ2-7
D: TRBD2
CDR3: AISEGGAGASYEQY